This T cell receptor beta chain appears in the sequencing data of a study of blood T cell repertoires in COVID-19. This clone was seen once. This CDR3 spans 17 amino acids. The V end was cut by 0 bases, the J end by 4 bases, with 18 bases between. Germline-derived CDR1 and CDR2 are KGHSH and LQKENI. TCRdb keeps only in-frame clones here, not all; method: immunoSEQ multiplex PCR. The sample lists approximately 240,000 clones, 85% occurring once. This TCR came from a woman aged 55-75 years with active or convalescent COVID-19. This sequence joins TRBV18 and TRBJ1-2, with D possibly matching TRBD1 (5 bases). The sequenced sample was peripheral blood. The CDR3 bases are TGTGCCAGCTCACCACCTGGGTGGCTGGGGAGGGGCTATGGCTACACCTTC. Protein: CASSPPGWLGRGYGYTF.